This T cell receptor beta chain was profiled in a study of T cell clonotyping in hematopoietic cell transplantation. Study-wide results and limits: After transplant, recipient diversity fell while pathologically expanded clonotypes grew through day 180. Broader posttransplant TCR repertoire diversity was predicted by graft donor and pretransplant recipient Inverse Simpson Index values.

Clones were read by immunoSEQ multiplex PCR, and TCRdb kept only the in-frame ones, dropping some. This repertoire shows about 7,200 clones, 70% to 90% found once; its top ten account for approximately 4.5%. With regard to this clone: Its specificity is not known.

Here the sequenced sample was PBMCs, taken 30 days after allogeneic stem cell transplant. The origin of this receptor is a female patient in her fifties who had an allogeneic stem cell transplant from an unrelated donor, so the T cells may come from the graft donor. Some clones in this sample may be carry-over from other donors' samples.

The CDR3 spells CASNETPNTGELFF. Here the CDR3 DNA reads TGCGCCAGCAATGAGACCCCGAACACCGGGGAGCTGTTTTTT. The chain links TRBV5-1 to TRBJ2-2, with D unresolved. Per germline, CDR1 SGHRS and CDR2 YFSETQ. V was clipped by 6 bases and J by 0 bases, with 9 bases between them. The CDR3 length is 14 residues.